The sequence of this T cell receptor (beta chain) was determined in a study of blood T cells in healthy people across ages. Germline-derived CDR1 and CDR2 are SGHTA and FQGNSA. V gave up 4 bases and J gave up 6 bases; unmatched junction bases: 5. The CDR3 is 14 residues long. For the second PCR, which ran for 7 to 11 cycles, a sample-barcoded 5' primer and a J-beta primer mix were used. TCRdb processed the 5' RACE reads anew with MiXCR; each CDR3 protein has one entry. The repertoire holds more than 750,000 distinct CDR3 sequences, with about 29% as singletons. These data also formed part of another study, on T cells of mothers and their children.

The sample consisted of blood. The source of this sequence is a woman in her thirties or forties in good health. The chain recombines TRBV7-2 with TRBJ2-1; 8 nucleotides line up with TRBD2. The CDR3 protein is CASSYTSGVNEQFF. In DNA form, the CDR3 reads TGTGCCAGCAGCTACACTAGCGGCGTCAATGAGCAGTTCTTC.